Listed here are 13 T cell receptor beta chains from one sample, sequenced in a study of CD8 T cells in Susac syndrome (dated by TCRdb to about 2019). Library method: the immunoSEQ multiplex PCR assay. RNA was extracted using the RNeasy kit, and about 0.5 to 1 ug of the RNA was reverse transcribed with random hexamers. Using fastp trimming at Q25 and MiXCR clonotype assembly, TCRdb reanalyzed the public sequencing data and kept in-frame beta chains. Every CDR3 protein is listed once, alongside the most common genes and DNA of its rows. The sample table lists 150,000 to 200,000 distinct CDR3 sequences, 90% to 95% of them with a count of one. Of the sample, more than 0.095% is held by the ten largest clones. The source material was CD4+ T cells from PBMCs. The receptors shown here come from a human donor with Susac syndrome.

V and J are TRBV5-1 and TRBJ1-4; D is undetermined. The CDR3 has 14 amino acids. Trimming removed 2 bases from V and 0 bases from J, with 5 bases in between. CDR1 and CDR2 from the germline V gene are SGHRS and YFSETQ. The CDR3 bases are TGCGCCAGCAGCTTTACAGCAACTAATGAAAAACTGTTTTTT. This gives the protein CASSFTATNEKLFF.

The chain couples TRBV20-1 to TRBJ2-1; perhaps TRBD1 as D (6 bases). This CDR3 is built from 12 residues. Germline V gene data show CDR1 as DFQATT and CDR2 as SNEGSKA (reference sequence). V was clipped by 5 bases and J by 10 bases, with 15 bases between them. CDR3 nucleotides: TGCAGTGCTGGACCAGAGGACAGAGAGCAGTTCTTC. This encodes CSAGPEDREQFF.

The rearrangement links TRBV6-5 to TRBJ1-6; D is unclear. There are 15 residues in the CDR3. With 6 bases removed from V and 10 bases from J, the gap between germline ends came to 19 bases. Germline CDR1 reads MNHEY; CDR2 reads SVGAGI. CDR3 nucleotide sequence: TGTGCCAGCAGATTTAGGGCCCCGGAAGGATCACCCCTCCACTTT. This sequence encodes CASRFRAPEGSPLHF.

The V gene is TRBV20-1, the J gene TRBJ2-1; D is possibly TRBD1 or TRBD2 (6 bases each). The V gene's germline CDR1 is DFQATT and CDR2 SNEGSKA (reference sequence). The ends were cut back, 5 bases at V and 6 bases at J, with 8 bases in the middle. The CDR3 has 11 residues. DNA of the CDR3: TGCAGTGCTCCGGGGGCCAATGAGCAGTTCTTC. This encodes CSAPGANEQFF.

The V call is TRBV5-1, the J call TRBJ2-5, with D unclear. Germline CDR1 reads SGHRS; CDR2 reads YFSETQ. The CDR3 sequence is 14 residues long. V was cut by 2 bases and J by 4 bases, with 12 bases left in between. This chain's CDR3 is CASSLGLRIETQYF. Here the CDR3 DNA reads TGCGCCAGCAGCTTAGGGCTGAGGATAGAGACCCAGTACTTC. The full variable domain, completed using reference TRBV5-1 and TRBJ2-5, is KAGVTQTPRYLIKTRGQQVTLSCSPISGHRSVSWYQQTPGQGLQFLFEYFSETQRNKGNFPGRFSGRQFSNSRSEMNVSTLELGDSALYLCASSLGLRIETQYFGPGTRLLVL.

V gene TRBV7-2 combines with J gene TRBJ2-7; no reliable D call. In germline, CDR1 is SGHTA, CDR2 FQGNSA. This CDR3 has 14 residues. With 5 bases removed from V and 5 bases from J, the gap between germline ends came to 16 bases. The CDR3 loop reads CASSPPWQSDEQYF. In nucleotides, the CDR3 is TGTGCCAGCAGCCCCCCTTGGCAGTCGGACGAGCAGTACTTC.

J is TRBJ1-1 and V is TRBV12-3 or TRBV12-4; D unresolved. The CDR3 consists of 13 residues. V was pared by 7 bases and J by 5 bases, with 14 bases between. This CDR3 reads CASTQSSWTEAFF. The CDR3 region has the DNA TGTGCCAGCACCCAGAGTTCTTGGACTGAAGCTTTCTTT.

V and J are TRBV6-5 and TRBJ1-3; no clear D. The CDR3 contains 16 residues. Germline CDR1 and CDR2: MNHEY and SVGAGI. V was trimmed by 0 bases and J by 3 bases, leaving 12 bases between them. CDR3 loop: CASSYSARIDGNTIYF. The CDR3 nucleotides are TGTGCCAGCAGTTACTCGGCGAGGATCGATGGAAACACCATATATTTT.

V gene TRBV12-3 or TRBV12-4 combines with J gene TRBJ1-1; no firm D call. V lost 5 bases and J lost 3, with 10 bases in between. The CDR3 is 13 residues long. The CDR3 DNA reads TGTGCCAGCAGTATGGAGATATACACTGAAGCTTTCTTT. This encodes CASSMEIYTEAFF.

The V gene is TRBV10-3, the J gene TRBJ2-3; no definite D call. The germline V and J ends were trimmed by 5 bases and 6 bases, with 9 bases remaining between them. CDR1 is ENHRY, CDR2 SYGVKD, per germline. The CDR3 loop spans 12 amino acids. CDR3: CAISNPEDTQYF. As DNA, the CDR3 is TGTGCCATCAGTAACCCTGAGGATACGCAGTATTTT.

This chain links TRBV12-3 or TRBV12-4 with TRBJ2-2, with 11 bases aligning to TRBD2. J lost 1 base, V lost 5 bases, and 3 bases had no gene match. The CDR3 covers 16 residues. CDR3 DNA: TGTGCCAGCAGTCTGGGACTAGCGGTGAACACCGGGGAGCTGTTTTTT. This encodes CASSLGLAVNTGELFF.

The chain combines TRBV15 with TRBJ1-1; D uncertain. Looked up from germline, CDR1 is LNHNV and CDR2 is YYDKDF (reference sequence). The CDR3 has 13 residues. Trimming cost V 3 bases and J 3 bases, with 8 bases left between them. CDR3 residues: CATSSDIDTEAFF. The CDR3 DNA follows: TGTGCCACCAGCAGTGACATCGACACTGAAGCTTTCTTT.

This chain joins TRBV4-2 and TRBJ2-1, with 12 positions matching TRBD2. V lost 0 bases and J lost 9; bases outside the gene matches: 9. The CDR3 sequence is 17 residues long. From germline, CDR1 is LGHNA and CDR2 YNFKEQ. Written as DNA, the CDR3 is TGTGCCAGCAGCCAAGATCGGGCTAGCGGGGGGGCGGGTGAGCAGTTCTTC. Translation gives CASSQDRASGGAGEQFF.